Described below is a single TCR beta chain sequence and its context. As yet, its antigen is unknown. Here immunoSEQ multiplex PCR was the method, and the copy in TCRdb shows in-frame clones only, minus some. The sample shows some 320,000 clones, about 85% of them seen only once. The CDR3 is made up of 15 amino acids. Per germline, CDR1 MNHEY and CDR2 SMNVEV (reference sequence). V was shortened by 5 bases and J by 1 base, with 14 bases between the two germline ends. This sample is part of a study of cytomegalovirus exposure and HLA in healthy donors. Findings and caveats of the study: Reportedly, diagnosis of cytomegalovirus status by the classifier showed high specificity and sensitivity. Usually a TCR sequence was rare, but some public TCRs were found in many donors.

From the 120-subject validation cohort, which was separate from the roughly 670-subject first cohort, the donors were drawn. The J gene is TRBJ2-5, the V gene TRBV27; perhaps TRBD1 as D (6 bases). Sequencing used PBMCs. This clonotype was sampled from a woman in her 30s in good health and CMV-seropositive. The DNA of the CDR3 is TGTGCCAGCAGTCAGGGGCCCTCCCCCCAAGAGACCCAGTACTTC. The encoded protein is CASSQGPSPQETQYF.